The following is a T cell receptor beta chain sequence with its context. Its antigen is undetermined. The data belong to a study of CD4+ T cells in melanoma. The study, taken as a whole, reports: Diverse differentiation states were reported for melanoma neoantigen-specific CD4+ T cells. CD8+ T cell, macrophage and B cell function reportedly correlated with neoantigen-specific CD4+ T cells.

The length of the CDR3 is 17 residues. V trimming: 5 bases; J trimming: 0 bases; junction bases outside the gene matches: 7. Per germline, CDR1 ENHRY and CDR2 SYGVKD. This table comes from immunoSEQ multiplex PCR, and its TCRdb copy is limited to in-frame clones, with some not included. Seen here are 50,000 to 60,000 clones, 60% to 80% observed once, and the top ten hold under 5.5%. V gene TRBV10-3 combines with J gene TRBJ2-2; 9 bases map to TRBD1. Specimen: tumor tissue. The clonotype comes from a human donor with melanoma. CDR3 amino acids: CAISRTGDFANTGELFF. As DNA, the CDR3 is TGTGCCATCAGTCGGACAGGGGACTTCGCGAACACCGGGGAGCTGTTTTTT.